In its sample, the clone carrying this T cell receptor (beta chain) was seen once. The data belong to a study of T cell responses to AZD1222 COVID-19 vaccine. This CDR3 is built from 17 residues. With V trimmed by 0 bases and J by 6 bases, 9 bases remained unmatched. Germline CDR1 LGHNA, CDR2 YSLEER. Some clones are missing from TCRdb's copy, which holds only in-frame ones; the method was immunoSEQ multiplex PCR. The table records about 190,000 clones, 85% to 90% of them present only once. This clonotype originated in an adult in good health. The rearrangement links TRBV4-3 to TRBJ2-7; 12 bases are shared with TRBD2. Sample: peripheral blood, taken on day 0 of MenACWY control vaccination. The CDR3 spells CASSQDWGLAGSLEQYF. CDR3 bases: TGCGCCAGCAGCCAAGATTGGGGACTAGCGGGTAGCCTCGAGCAGTACTTC.